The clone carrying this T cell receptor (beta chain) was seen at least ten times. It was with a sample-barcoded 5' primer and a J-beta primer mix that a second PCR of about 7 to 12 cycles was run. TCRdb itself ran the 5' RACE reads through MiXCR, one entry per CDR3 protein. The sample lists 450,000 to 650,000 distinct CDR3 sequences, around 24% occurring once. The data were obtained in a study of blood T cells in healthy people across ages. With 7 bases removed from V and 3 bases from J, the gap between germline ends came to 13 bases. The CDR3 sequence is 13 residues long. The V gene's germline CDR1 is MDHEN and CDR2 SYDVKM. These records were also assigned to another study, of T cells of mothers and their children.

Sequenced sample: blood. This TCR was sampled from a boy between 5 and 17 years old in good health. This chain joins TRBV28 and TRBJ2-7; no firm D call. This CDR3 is CASTERVVYEQYF. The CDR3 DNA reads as TGTGCCAGCACCGAAAGGGTAGTCTACGAGCAGTACTTC. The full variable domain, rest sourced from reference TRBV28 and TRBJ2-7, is DVKVTQSSRYLVKRTGEKVFLECVQDMDHENMFWYRQDPGLGLRLIYFSYDVKMKEKGDIPEGYSVSREKKERFSLILESASTNQTSMYLCASTERVVYEQYFGPGTRLTVT.